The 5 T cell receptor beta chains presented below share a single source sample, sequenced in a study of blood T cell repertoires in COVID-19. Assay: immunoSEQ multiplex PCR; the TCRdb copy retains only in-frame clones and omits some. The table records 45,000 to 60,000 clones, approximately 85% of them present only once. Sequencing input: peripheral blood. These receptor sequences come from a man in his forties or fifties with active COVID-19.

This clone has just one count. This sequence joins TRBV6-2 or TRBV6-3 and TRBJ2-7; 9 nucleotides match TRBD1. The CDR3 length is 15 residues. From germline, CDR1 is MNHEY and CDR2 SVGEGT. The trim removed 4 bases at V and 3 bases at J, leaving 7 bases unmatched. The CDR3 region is CASSSPGQGNYEQYF. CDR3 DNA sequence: TGTGCCAGCAGTTCACCGGGACAGGGTAACTACGAGCAGTACTTC.

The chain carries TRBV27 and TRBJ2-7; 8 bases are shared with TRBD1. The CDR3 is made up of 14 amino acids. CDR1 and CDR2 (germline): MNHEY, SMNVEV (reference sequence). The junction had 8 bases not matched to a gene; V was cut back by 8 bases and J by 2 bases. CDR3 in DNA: TGTGCCAGCCGAGACAGGGGAAGGCCCTACGAGCAGTACGTC. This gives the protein CASRDRGRPYEQYV.

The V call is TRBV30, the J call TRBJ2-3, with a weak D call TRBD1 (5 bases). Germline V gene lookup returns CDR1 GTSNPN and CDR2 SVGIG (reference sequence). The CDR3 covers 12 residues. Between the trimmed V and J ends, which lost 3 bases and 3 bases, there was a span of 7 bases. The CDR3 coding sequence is TGTGCCTGGAGCAGACAGACAGATACGCAGTATTTT. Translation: CAWSRQTDTQYF.

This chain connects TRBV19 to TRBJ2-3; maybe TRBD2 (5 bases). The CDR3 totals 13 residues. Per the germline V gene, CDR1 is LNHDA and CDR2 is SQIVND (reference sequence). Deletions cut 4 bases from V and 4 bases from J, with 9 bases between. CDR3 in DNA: TGTGCCAGTAGTAATGCGGGCGCAGATACGCAGTATTTT. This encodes CASSNAGADTQYF.

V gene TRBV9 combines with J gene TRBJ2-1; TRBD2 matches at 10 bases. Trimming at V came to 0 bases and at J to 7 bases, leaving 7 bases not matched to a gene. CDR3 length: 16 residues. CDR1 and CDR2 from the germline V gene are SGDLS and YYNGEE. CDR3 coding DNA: TGTGCCAGCAGCGTAGCTACAGCGGGGGGGCGAAATGAGCAGTTCTTC. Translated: CASSVATAGGRNEQFF.